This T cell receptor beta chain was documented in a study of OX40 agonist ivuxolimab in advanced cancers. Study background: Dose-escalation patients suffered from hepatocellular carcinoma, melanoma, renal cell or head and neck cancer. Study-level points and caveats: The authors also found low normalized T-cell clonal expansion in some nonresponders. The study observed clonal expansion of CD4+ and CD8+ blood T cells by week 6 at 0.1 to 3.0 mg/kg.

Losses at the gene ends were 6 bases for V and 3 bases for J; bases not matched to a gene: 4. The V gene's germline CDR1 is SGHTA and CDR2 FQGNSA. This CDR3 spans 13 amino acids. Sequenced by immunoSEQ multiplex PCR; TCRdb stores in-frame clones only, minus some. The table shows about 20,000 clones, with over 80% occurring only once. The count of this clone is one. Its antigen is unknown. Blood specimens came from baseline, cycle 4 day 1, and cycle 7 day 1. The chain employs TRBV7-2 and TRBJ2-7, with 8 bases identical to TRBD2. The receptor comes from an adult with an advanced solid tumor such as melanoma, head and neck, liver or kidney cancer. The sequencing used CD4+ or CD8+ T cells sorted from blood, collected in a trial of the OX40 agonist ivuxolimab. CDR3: CASRGSGNYEQYF. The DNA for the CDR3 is TGTGCCAGCAGAGGTAGCGGGAACTACGAGCAGTACTTC.